Below, 20 T cell receptor beta chains from the same sample are listed, as sequenced in a study of blood T cell repertoires in COVID-19. Method: immunoSEQ multiplex PCR; TCRdb's copy keeps in-frame clones and lacks some. Among 250,000 to 350,000 clones listed, just under 90% were seen once. Source material: PBMCs or T cells enriched from blood (not recorded which). These receptor sequences come from a woman between 45 and 65 years old who had been exposed to COVID-19.

The chain recombines TRBV14 with TRBJ2-2; D is unresolved. From germline, CDR1 is SGHDN and CDR2 FVKESK. V was clipped by 2 bases and J by 3 bases, with 19 bases between them. The CDR3 sequence is 18 residues long. The CDR3 DNA reads TGTGCCAGCAGCCAAAGTCGGTCCCTCCCTCGGGACACCGGGGAGCTGTTTTTT. Translation: CASSQSRSLPRDTGELFF. Drawing the rest from reference TRBV14 and TRBJ2-2, the complete variable domain is EAGVTQFPSHSVIEKGQTVTLRCDPISGHDNLYWYRRVMGKEIKFLLHFVKESKQDESGMPNNRFLAERTGGTYSTLKVQPAELEDSGVYFCASSQSRSLPRDTGELFFGEGSRLTVL.

The chain employs TRBV19 and TRBJ2-1, with D possibly matching TRBD1 (5 bases). Germline CDR1 is LNHDA and CDR2 is SQIVND (reference sequence). The CDR3 contains 14 residues. Trimming pared 3 bases from V and 9 bases from J, leaving 15 bases between. CDR3: CASSIRGRDAEQFF. The DNA of the CDR3 is TGTGCCAGTAGTATTAGGGGCCGCGACGCTGAGCAGTTCTTC.

This clone has a single count. The V call is TRBV7-2, the J call TRBJ2-2, with 11 bases that match TRBD1. Trimming at V came to 1 base and at J to 2 bases, leaving 0 bases not matched to a gene. Germline CDR1 and CDR2: SGHTA and FQGNSA. The CDR3 runs 16 residues. Here the CDR3 reads CASSLGTGGNTGELFF. CDR3 nucleotides: TGTGCCAGCAGCTTAGGGACAGGGGGCAACACCGGGGAGCTGTTTTTT.

This chain links TRBV7-6 with TRBJ2-7; D call uncertain. Germline V lookup: CDR1 SGHVS, CDR2 FNYEAQ. The CDR3 has 15 residues. V gave up 5 bases and J gave up 0 bases, with 14 bases separating them. In DNA, the CDR3 is TGTGCCAGCAGCCCCACAGCAGGTGCCTCCTACGAGCAGTACTTC. Translated, it gives CASSPTAGASYEQYF.

In nucleotides, the CDR3 is TGTGCCAGCAATCCCGACAATAACTATGGCTACACCTTC. Protein product: CASNPDNNYGYTF. The rearrangement joins TRBV28 to TRBJ1-2; D unclear. The CDR3 has 13 residues. V shed 7 bases and J shed 1 base, with 10 bases lying between them. Looked up from germline, CDR1 is MDHEN and CDR2 is SYDVKM.

This clone was counted a single time. The chain employs TRBV5-6 and TRBJ2-7; TRBD1 aligns across 8 bases. J lost 0 bases, V lost 5 bases, and 4 bases had no gene match. The CDR3 sequence is 14 residues long. Germline assignment: CDR1 SGHDT and CDR2 YYEEEE. The CDR3 DNA follows: TGTGCCAGCAGGAAAGGACAGGGCTCCTACGAGCAGTACTTC. It codes for CASRKGQGSYEQYF.

This clone was observed a single time. The rearrangement uses TRBV15 and TRBJ2-1, with 8 positions matching TRBD1. V was pared by 2 bases and J by 6 bases, with 6 bases of the junction left unmatched. CDR3 length equals 15 residues. From germline, CDR1 is LNHNV and CDR2 YYDKDF (reference sequence). This chain's CDR3 is CATSRSGQGFNEQFF. CDR3 in DNA: TGTGCCACCAGCAGATCCGGACAGGGCTTCAATGAGCAGTTCTTC.

The CDR3, as DNA: TGTGCCAGCAGCACGCCGGGCACAGATACGCAGTATTTT. Translation: CASSTPGTDTQYF. This sequence joins TRBV28 and TRBJ2-3; D is unresolved. Between the trimmed V and J ends, which lost 6 bases and 1 base, there was a span of 8 bases. Per the germline V gene, CDR1 is MDHEN and CDR2 is SYDVKM. CDR3 length: 13 amino acids.

The chain recombines TRBV6-5 with TRBJ1-2, with 7 nucleotides matching TRBD1. This CDR3 region has 14 residues. Germline values: CDR1 MNHEY, CDR2 SVGAGI. V lost 7 bases to trimming and J lost 0 bases; unmatched junction nucleotides: 5. In nucleotides, the CDR3 is TGTGCCAGCACACAGGGGCGGTCTAACTATGGCTACACCTTC. Residues: CASTQGRSNYGYTF.

This rearrangement joins TRBV11-2 to TRBJ2-7; D is ambiguous. Trimming left V 0 bases short and J 2 bases short, with 11 bases between. There are 15 residues in the CDR3. Germline V gene sequence: CDR1 SGHAT, CDR2 FQNNGV. The CDR3: CASSLDPRYTYEQYF. The CDR3 DNA is TGTGCCAGCAGCTTAGATCCCAGGTACACCTACGAGCAGTACTTC.

V and J are TRBV19 and TRBJ2-7, with D possibly TRBD1 on 6 matching bases. Germline assignment: CDR1 LNHDA and CDR2 SQIVND (reference sequence). The CDR3 extends over 14 amino acids. Trimming cost V 6 bases and J 1 base, with 13 bases left between them. In DNA form, the CDR3 reads TGTGCCAGTAGCCTAACAGGGATTTCCTACGAGCAGTACTTC. The encoded protein is CASSLTGISYEQYF.

The rearrangement links TRBV7-8 to TRBJ1-6; unclear D gene. Trimming removed 1 base at V and 7 bases at J, with 5 bases between. Germline assignment: CDR1 SGHVS and CDR2 FQNEAQ. This CDR3 comprises 13 residues. In nucleotides, the CDR3 is TGTGCCAGCAGCTTAGATCCGAATTCACCCCTCCACTTT. It encodes CASSLDPNSPLHF.

About this clone itself: No DNA is shown, since the ends of the CDR3 on it are uncertain; the CDR3 is the one TCRdb lists. The chain joins TRBV4-2 to TRBJ1-4; TRBD1, the table's D call, was not compared with the DNA. Germline CDR1 reads LGHNA; CDR2 reads YNFKEQ. The CDR3 length is 20 residues, termini included. CDR3 protein: CAPDLCASRPYRSMNEKLFF.

The chain is built from TRBV18 and TRBJ1-5; maybe TRBD1 (5 bases). V lost 2 bases to trimming and J lost 7 bases, with 9 bases between them. The germline CDR1 and CDR2 sequences are KGHSH and LQKENI. The CDR3 extends over 13 amino acids. CDR3 in DNA: TGTGCCAGCTCACCAGGGGCAGGGCAGCCCCAGCATTTT. The encoded protein is CASSPGAGQPQHF.

This chain joins TRBV6-5 and TRBJ2-7; no firm D call. The CDR3 extends over 16 amino acids. Germline V gene sequence: CDR1 MNHEY, CDR2 SVGAGI. The V end lost 0 bases, the J end lost 3 bases, and 15 bases lay between the germline ends. CDR3 amino acids: CASSYSRWSKNYEQYF. CDR3 DNA sequence: TGTGCCAGCAGTTACTCTCGATGGAGCAAGAACTACGAGCAGTACTTC.

The CDR3 loop is CASRPPSGQGGPYGYTF. In nucleotides, the CDR3 is TGTGCCAGCAGACCCCCTTCTGGACAGGGGGGGCCCTATGGCTACACCTTC. The V call is TRBV28, the J call TRBJ1-2; 10 nucleotides match TRBD1. Germline V gene data show CDR1 as MDHEN and CDR2 as SYDVKM. CDR3 length: 17 amino acids. V dropped 6 bases and J dropped 4; count of bases not matched to a gene: 14.

The chain is built from TRBV12-3 or TRBV12-4 and TRBJ1-1, with unresolved D. V lost 5 bases, J lost 6 bases, and 10 bases lay in between. This CDR3 is built from 12 residues. The CDR3 region is CASSGTTAEAFF. The DNA of the CDR3 is TGTGCCAGCAGTGGTACTACGGCTGAAGCTTTCTTT.

CDR3 loop: CASSQYMSYEQYF. The CDR3 bases are TGTGCCAGCAGCCAATACATGTCCTACGAGCAGTACTTC. This chain uses TRBV4-2 with TRBJ2-7, with D unclear. The germline gives CDR1 LGHNA, CDR2 YNFKEQ. The CDR3 has 13 residues. V lost 2 bases, J lost 1 base, and 6 bases lay in between.

The chain employs TRBV30 and TRBJ1-5; D is uncertain. Deletions cut 2 bases from V and 3 bases from J, with 5 bases between. The CDR3 runs to 12 residues. The germline V gene has CDR1 GTSNPN and CDR2 SVGIG (reference sequence). The CDR3, as DNA: TGTGCCTGGAGTACTTACAATCAGCCCCAGCATTTT. Amino acid sequence: CAWSTYNQPQHF.

The gene calls are TRBV11-2 and TRBJ1-4, with 9 bases aligning to TRBD1. Germline CDR1 SGHAT, CDR2 FQNNGV. The CDR3 totals 15 residues. The V gene end was trimmed by 4 bases and the J gene end by 8 bases; junction bases not matched to a gene: 8. This CDR3 is CASSSRQGDWEKLFF. The CDR3 bases are TGTGCCAGCAGCTCCCGACAGGGGGATTGGGAAAAACTGTTTTTT. Based on the CDR3 plus reference TRBV11-2 and TRBJ1-4, the full variable domain is EAGVAQSPRYKIIEKRQSVAFWCNPISGHATLYWYQQILGQGPKLLIQFQNNGVVDDSQLPKDRFSAERLKGVDSTLKIQPAKLEDSAVYLCASSSRQGDWEKLFFGSGTQLSVL.